This record covers a single T cell receptor (beta chain). No antigen is known for it. The ends were cut back, 4 bases at V and 4 bases at J, with 10 bases in the middle. The CDR3 is 13 amino acids. Germline V gene sequence: CDR1 ENHRY, CDR2 SYGVKD. Specified time point: newly diagnosed, previously untreated cHL patient sample. These data originate in a study of PD-1 blockade in classical Hodgkin lymphoma. Study observations and caveats: Healthy donors reportedly exceeded newly diagnosed patients in baseline TCR diversity.

The protocol was immunoSEQ multiplex PCR, while the TCRdb copy is restricted to in-frame clones and leaves out a portion. The sample has roughly 70,000 clones; over 90% are singletons. V usage is TRBV10-3 and J usage is TRBJ1-2; D uncertain. Sequencing was performed on peripheral blood mononuclear cells (PBMCs). This receptor was identified in a human donor with classical Hodgkin lymphoma. The CDR3 region is CAISAWEGYGYTF. CDR3 DNA: TGTGCCATCAGTGCCTGGGAGGGCTATGGCTACACCTTC.